The T cell receptor beta chain described here comes from a study of blood T cell repertoires in COVID-19. Profiling relied on immunoSEQ multiplex PCR, and the TCRdb table lists in-frame clones only, not all of them. The profile covers about 190,000 clones, with approximately 90% appearing a single time and 2.9% taken by the ten largest. V lost 7 bases and J lost 2, with 30 bases in between. Germline V gene sequence: CDR1 WNHNN, CDR2 SYGVQD (reference sequence). CDR3 length equals 20 residues. This receptor was identified in a woman aged 25 to 39 with active or convalescent COVID-19. The genes are TRBV10-1 and TRBJ1-5; no clear D gene. Sequenced input: peripheral blood. The chain's CDR3 is CASTGSPLPDTPRGNQPQHF. DNA of the CDR3: TGCGCCAGCACCGGGAGTCCCCTACCCGATACGCCGAGGGGCAATCAGCCCCAGCATTTT.